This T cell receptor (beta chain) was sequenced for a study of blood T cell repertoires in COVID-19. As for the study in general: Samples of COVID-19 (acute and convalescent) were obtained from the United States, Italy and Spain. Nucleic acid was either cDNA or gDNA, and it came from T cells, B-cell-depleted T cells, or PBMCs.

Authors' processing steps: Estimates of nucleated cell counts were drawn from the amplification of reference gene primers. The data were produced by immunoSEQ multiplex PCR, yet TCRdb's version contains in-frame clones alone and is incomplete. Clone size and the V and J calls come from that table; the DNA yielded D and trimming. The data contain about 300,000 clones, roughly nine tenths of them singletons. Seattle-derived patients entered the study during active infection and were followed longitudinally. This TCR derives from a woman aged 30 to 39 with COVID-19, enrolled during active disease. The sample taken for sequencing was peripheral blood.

The CDR3 here is CASGHEGDTEAFF. The CDR3, as DNA: TGTGCCAGCGGACACGAAGGGGACACTGAAGCTTTCTTT. The rearrangement joins TRBV25-1 to TRBJ1-1; D might be TRBD1 (5 bases). This CDR3 is 13 amino acids long. Germline V gene lookup returns CDR1 MGHDK and CDR2 SYGVNS. V lost 8 bases and J 3 bases, leaving 13 bases between the germline ends.